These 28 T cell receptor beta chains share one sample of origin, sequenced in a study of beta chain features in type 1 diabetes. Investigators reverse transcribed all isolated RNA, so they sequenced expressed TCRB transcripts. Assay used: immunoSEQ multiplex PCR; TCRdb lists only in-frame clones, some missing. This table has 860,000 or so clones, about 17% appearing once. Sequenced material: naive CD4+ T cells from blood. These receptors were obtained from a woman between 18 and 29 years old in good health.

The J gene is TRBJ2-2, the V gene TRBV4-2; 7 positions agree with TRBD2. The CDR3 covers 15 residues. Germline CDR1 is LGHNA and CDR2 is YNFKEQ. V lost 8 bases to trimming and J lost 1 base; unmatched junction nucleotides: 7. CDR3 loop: CASARERENTGELFF. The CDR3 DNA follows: TGTGCCAGCGCGAGGGAGCGGGAGAACACCGGGGAGCTGTTTTTT.

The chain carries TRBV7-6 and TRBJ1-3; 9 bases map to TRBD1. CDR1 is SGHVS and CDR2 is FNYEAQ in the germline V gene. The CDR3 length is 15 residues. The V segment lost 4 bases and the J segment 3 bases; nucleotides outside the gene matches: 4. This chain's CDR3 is CASSSRTGVGNTIYF. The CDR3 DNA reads TGTGCCAGCAGCTCCAGGACAGGGGTTGGAAACACCATATATTTT.

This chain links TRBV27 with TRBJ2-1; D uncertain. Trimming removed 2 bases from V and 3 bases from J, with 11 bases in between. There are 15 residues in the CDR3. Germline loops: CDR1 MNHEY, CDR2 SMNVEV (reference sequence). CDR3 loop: CASSLEAVGYNEQFF. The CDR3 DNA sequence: TGTGCCAGCAGTTTAGAAGCTGTGGGCTACAATGAGCAGTTCTTC.

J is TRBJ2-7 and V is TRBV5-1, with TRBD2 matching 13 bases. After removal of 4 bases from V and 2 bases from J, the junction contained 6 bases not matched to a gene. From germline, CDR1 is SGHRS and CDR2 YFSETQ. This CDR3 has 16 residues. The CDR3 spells CASSRTSGRGPYEQYF. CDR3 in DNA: TGCGCCAGCAGCCGGACTAGCGGGAGAGGGCCCTACGAGCAGTACTTC.

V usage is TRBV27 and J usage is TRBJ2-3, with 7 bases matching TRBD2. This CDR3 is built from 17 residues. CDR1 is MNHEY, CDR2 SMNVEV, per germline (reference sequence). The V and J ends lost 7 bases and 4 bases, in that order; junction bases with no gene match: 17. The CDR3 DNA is TGTGCCAGCAAACGGGGGGTTTCCCGTTTAGTGGCAGATACGCAGTATTTT. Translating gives CASKRGVSRLVADTQYF.

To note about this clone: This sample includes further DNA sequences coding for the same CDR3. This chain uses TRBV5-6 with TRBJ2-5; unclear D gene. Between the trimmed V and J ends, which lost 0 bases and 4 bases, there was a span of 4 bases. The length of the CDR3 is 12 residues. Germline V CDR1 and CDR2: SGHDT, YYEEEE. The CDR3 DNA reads TGTGCCAGCAGCTTGGGGCGAGAGACCCAGTACTTC. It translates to CASSLGRETQYF. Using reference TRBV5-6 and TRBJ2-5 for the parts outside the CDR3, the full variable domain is DAGVTQSPTHLIKTRGQQVTLRCSPKSGHDTVSWYQQALGQGPQFIFQYYEEEERQRGNFPDRFSGHQFPNYSSELNVNALLLGDSALYLCASSLGRETQYFGPGTRLLVL.

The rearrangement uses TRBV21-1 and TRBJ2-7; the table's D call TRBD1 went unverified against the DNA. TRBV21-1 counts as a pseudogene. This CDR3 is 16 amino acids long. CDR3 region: CASSIPRQGSGHEQYF. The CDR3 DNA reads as TGTGCCAGCAGCATCCCAAGGCAGGGATCTGGGCACGAGCAGTACTTC.

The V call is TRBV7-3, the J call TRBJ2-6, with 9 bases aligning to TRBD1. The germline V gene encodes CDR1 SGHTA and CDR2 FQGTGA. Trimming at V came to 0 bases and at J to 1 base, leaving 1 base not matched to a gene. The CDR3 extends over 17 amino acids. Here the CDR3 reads CASSLTGTGSGANVLTF. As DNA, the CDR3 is TGTGCCAGCAGCTTAACGGGGACAGGGTCTGGGGCCAACGTCCTGACTTTC. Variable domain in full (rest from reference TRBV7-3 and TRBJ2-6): GAGVSQTPSNKVTEKGKYVELRCDPISGHTALYWYRQSLGQGPEFLIYFQGTGAADDSGLPNDRFFAVRPEGSVSTLKIQRTERGDSAVYLCASSLTGTGSGANVLTFGAGSRLTVL.

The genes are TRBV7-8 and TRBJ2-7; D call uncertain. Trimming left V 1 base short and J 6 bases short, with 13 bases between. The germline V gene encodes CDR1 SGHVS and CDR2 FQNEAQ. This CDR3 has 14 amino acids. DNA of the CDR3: TGTGCCAGCAGCTTAGGTGAGGATTTTAGCGAGCAGTACTTC. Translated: CASSLGEDFSEQYF.

CDR3 DNA: TGCGCCAGCAGCTACACAGGGGTAGGAACAGATACGCAGTATTTT. It is translated as CASSYTGVGTDTQYF. The chain joins TRBV5-1 to TRBJ2-3, with 7 bases fitting TRBD1. CDR1 SGHRS and CDR2 YFSETQ come from the germline V gene. CDR3 length equals 15 residues. After removal of 3 bases from V and 3 bases from J, the junction contained 7 bases not matched to a gene.

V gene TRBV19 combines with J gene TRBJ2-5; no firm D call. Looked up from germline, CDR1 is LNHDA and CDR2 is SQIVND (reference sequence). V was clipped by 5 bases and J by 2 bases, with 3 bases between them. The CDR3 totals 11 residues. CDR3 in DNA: TGTGCCAGTAGTGATCAAGAGACCCAGTACTTC. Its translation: CASSDQETQYF.

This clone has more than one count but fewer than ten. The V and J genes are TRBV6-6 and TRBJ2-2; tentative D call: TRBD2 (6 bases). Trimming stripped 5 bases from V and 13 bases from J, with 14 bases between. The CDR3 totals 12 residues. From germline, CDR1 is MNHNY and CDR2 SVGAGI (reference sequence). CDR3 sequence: CASSPRESMLFF. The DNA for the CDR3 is TGTGCCAGCAGTCCCCGGGAGTCGATGCTGTTTTTT.

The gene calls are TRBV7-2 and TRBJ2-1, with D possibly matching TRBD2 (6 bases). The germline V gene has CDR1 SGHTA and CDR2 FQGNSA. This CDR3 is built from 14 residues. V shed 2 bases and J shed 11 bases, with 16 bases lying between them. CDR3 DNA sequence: TGTGCCAGCAGCTTAAGGGCAGGGACTCACAAGCAGTTCTTC. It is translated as CASSLRAGTHKQFF.

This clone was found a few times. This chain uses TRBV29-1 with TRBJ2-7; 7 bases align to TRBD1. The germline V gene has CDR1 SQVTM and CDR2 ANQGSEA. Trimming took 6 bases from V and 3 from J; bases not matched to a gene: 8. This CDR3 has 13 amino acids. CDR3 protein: CSVGMTGSYEQYF. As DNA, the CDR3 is TGCAGCGTAGGGATGACAGGGAGCTACGAGCAGTACTTC.

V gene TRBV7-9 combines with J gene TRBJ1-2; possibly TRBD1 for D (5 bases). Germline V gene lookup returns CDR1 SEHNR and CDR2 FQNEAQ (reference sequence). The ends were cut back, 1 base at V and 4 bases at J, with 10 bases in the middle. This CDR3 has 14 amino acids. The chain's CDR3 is CASSLVHRRYGYTF. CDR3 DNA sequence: TGTGCCAGCAGCTTAGTGCACAGGCGCTATGGCTACACCTTC.

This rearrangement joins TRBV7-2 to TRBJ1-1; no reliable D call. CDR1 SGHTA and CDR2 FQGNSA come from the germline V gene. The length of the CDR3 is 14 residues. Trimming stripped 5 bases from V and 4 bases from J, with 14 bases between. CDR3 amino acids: CASSLLVWGTEAFF. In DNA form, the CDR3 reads TGTGCCAGCAGCCTCCTCGTATGGGGCACTGAAGCTTTCTTT.

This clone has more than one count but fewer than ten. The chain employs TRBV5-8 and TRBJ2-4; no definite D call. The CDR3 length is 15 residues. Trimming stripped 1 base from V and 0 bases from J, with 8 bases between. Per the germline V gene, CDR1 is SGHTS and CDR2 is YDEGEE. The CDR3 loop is CASSLTKLAKNIQYF. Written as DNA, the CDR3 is TGTGCCAGCAGCTTGACTAAGCTAGCCAAAAACATTCAGTACTTC.

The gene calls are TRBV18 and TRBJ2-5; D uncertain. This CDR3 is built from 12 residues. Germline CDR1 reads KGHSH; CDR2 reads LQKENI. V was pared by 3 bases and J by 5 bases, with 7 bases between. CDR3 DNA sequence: TGTGCCAGCTCACCTATGTGGGAGACCCAGTACTTC. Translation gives CASSPMWETQYF.

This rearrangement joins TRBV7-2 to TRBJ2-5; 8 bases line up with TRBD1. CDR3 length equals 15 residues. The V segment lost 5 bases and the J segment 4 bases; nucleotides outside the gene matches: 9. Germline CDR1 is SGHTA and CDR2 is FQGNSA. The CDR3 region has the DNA TGTGCCAGCAGCCCCCGGACAGGGCGGCGAGAGACCCAGTACTTC. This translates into CASSPRTGRRETQYF.

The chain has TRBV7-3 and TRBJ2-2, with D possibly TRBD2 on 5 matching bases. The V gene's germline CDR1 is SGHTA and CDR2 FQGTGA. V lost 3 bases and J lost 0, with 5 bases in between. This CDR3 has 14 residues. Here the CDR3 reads CASSFGANTGELFF. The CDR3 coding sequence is TGTGCCAGCAGCTTCGGGGCGAACACCGGGGAGCTGTTTTTT.

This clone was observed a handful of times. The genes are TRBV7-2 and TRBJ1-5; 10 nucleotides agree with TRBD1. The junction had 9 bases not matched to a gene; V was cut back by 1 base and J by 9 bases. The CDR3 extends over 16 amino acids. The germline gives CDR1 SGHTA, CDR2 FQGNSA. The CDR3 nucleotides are TGTGCCAGCAGCTTAGTGGAACCCGGGACAGGGGCGCCCCAGCATTTT. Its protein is CASSLVEPGTGAPQHF.

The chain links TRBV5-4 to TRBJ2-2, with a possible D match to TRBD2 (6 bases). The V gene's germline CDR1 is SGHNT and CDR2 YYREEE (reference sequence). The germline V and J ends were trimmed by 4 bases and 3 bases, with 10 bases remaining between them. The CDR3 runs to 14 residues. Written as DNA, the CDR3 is TGTGCCAGCAGCCAAACTAGCTACACCGGGGAGCTGTTTTTT. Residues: CASSQTSYTGELFF.

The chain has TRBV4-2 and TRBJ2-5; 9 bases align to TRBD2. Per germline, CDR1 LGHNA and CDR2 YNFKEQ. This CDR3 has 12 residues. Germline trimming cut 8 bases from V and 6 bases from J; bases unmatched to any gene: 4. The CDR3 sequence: CASGTSLQTQYF. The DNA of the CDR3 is TGTGCCAGCGGGACTAGCTTACAGACCCAGTACTTC.

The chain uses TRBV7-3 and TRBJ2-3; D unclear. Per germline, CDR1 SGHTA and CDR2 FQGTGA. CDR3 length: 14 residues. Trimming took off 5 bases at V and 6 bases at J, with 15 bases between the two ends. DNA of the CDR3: TGTGCCAGCAGCCCAGACTGGAGTGGTGATACGCAGTATTTT. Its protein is CASSPDWSGDTQYF.

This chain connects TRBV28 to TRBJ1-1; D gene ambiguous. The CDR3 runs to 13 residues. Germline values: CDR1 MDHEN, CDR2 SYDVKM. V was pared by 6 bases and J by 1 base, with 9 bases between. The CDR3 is CASSQTPNTEAFF. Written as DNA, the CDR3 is TGTGCCAGCAGCCAAACACCGAACACTGAAGCTTTCTTT. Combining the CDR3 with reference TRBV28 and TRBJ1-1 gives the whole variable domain DVKVTQSSRYLVKRTGEKVFLECVQDMDHENMFWYRQDPGLGLRLIYFSYDVKMKEKGDIPEGYSVSREKKERFSLILESASTNQTSMYLCASSQTPNTEAFFGQGTRLTVV.

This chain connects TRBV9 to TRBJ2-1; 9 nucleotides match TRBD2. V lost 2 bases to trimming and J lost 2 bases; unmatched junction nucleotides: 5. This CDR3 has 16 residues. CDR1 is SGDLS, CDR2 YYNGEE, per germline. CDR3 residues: CASSVPTSGPYNEQFF. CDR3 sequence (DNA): TGTGCCAGCAGCGTGCCGACTAGCGGACCCTACAATGAGCAGTTCTTC.

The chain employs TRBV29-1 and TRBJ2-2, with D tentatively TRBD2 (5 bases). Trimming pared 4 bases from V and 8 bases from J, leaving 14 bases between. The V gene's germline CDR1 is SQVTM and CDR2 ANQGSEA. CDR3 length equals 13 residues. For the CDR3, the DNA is TGCAGCGTTGGGACTCCTTATTCTGGGGAGCTGTTTTTT. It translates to CSVGTPYSGELFF.

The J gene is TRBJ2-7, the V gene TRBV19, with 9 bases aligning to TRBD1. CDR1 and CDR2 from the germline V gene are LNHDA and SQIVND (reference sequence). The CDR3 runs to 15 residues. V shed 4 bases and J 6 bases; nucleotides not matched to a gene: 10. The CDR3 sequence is CASSTSGTGRSEQYF. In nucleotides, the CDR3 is TGTGCCAGTAGTACATCCGGGACAGGGCGTTCCGAGCAGTACTTC.